The sequence of this T cell receptor (beta chain) was determined in a study of cytomegalovirus exposure and HLA in healthy donors. The V gene end was trimmed by 4 bases and the J gene end by 5 bases; junction bases not matched to a gene: 6. Germline loops: CDR1 MNHNY, CDR2 SVGAGI (reference sequence). The CDR3 spans 14 residues. Primers: 60 Vbeta forward and 13 Jbeta reverse. The assay was immunoSEQ multiplex PCR, and TCRdb's table has in-frame clones only and misses some. The table includes about 55,000 clones, approximately 80% detected once. This clone appeared a single time. V usage is TRBV6-6 and J usage is TRBJ2-7; 9 bases are shared with TRBD2. This receptor was obtained from a female donor in good health and CMV-seronegative. Sequencing was performed on PBMCs. In DNA form, the CDR3 reads TGTGCCAGCAGTTTTAGCGGGAGAGGGAACGAGCAGTACTTC. This encodes CASSFSGRGNEQYF.